A single sample gave rise to the 18 T cell receptor beta chains below, sequenced in a study of cytotoxic CD8 clonotypes in ibrutinib-treated CLL. Measured with immunoSEQ multiplex PCR; TCRdb has only the in-frame clones, and not every one. The data hold roughly 63,000 clones, with approximately 62% observed a single time. Here the sequenced sample was PBMCs, taken after 12 months of ibrutinib treatment. The receptor set was obtained from a human donor with chronic lymphocytic leukemia.

The chain is built from TRBV20-1 and TRBJ1-1; no firm D call. The CDR3 spans 10 residues. Germline CDR1 DFQATT, CDR2 SNEGSKA (reference sequence). The germline V and J ends were trimmed by 8 bases and 8 bases, with 12 bases remaining between them. CDR3 nucleotide sequence: TGCAGTCCCGCCAAGGCGGAAGCTTTCTTT. This translates into CSPAKAEAFF.

The genes are TRBV7-2 and TRBJ2-7, with 8 bases aligning to TRBD2. This CDR3 is built from 15 residues. Losses at the gene ends were 0 bases for V and 7 bases for J; bases not matched to a gene: 8. Germline V gene sequence: CDR1 SGHTA, CDR2 FQGNSA. The CDR3 bases are TGTGCCAGCAGCTTAGCGGGACTAGGGGCTAGGGAGCAGTACTTC. This sequence encodes CASSLAGLGAREQYF.

The chain employs TRBV4-1 and TRBJ1-1, with a weak D call TRBD1 (6 bases). V was trimmed by 1 base and J by 1 base, leaving 10 bases between them. The CDR3 sequence is 15 residues long. CDR1 MGHRA and CDR2 YSYEKL come from the germline V gene. Here the CDR3 DNA reads TGCGCCAGCAGCCAAGTCTCGACAGGGAACACTGAAGCTTTCTTT. Residues: CASSQVSTGNTEAFF.

The V call is TRBV10-1, the J call TRBJ2-1; TRBD1 agrees at 7 bases. The CDR3 is 14 residues long. Germline V lookup: CDR1 WNHNN, CDR2 SYGVQD (reference sequence). V lost 3 bases, J lost 6 bases, and 5 bases stayed unmatched. This chain's CDR3 is CASSDRQGGNEQFF. In DNA form, the CDR3 reads TGCGCCAGCAGTGACCGACAGGGTGGCAATGAGCAGTTCTTC.

V gene TRBV14 combines with J gene TRBJ1-1; D gene ambiguous. CDR3 length equals 16 residues. CDR1 and CDR2 (germline): SGHDN, FVKESK. Trimming stripped 4 bases from V and 5 bases from J, with 20 bases between. The CDR3 nucleotides read TGTGCCAGCAGCCGAAAGAGTGGGGTCGGGTGGACTGAAGCTTTCTTT. Its translation: CASSRKSGVGWTEAFF.

This clone showed up just once. The chain is built from TRBV9 and TRBJ1-1; D remains unclear. Germline loops: CDR1 SGDLS, CDR2 YYNGEE. This CDR3 is 13 amino acids long. V was clipped by 7 bases and J by 5 bases, with 15 bases between them. In nucleotides, the CDR3 is TGTGCCAGCGGGGTTCCGGTTGGAACTGAAGCTTTCTTT. Its translation is CASGVPVGTEAFF.

This clone was seen only a few times. The V gene is TRBV27, the J gene TRBJ1-1; D gene uncertain. This CDR3 region has 13 residues. From germline, CDR1 is MNHEY and CDR2 SMNVEV (reference sequence). V lost 0 bases, J lost 3 bases, and 5 bases lay in between. The CDR3 sequence: CASSLSRYTEAFF. CDR3 coding DNA: TGTGCCAGCAGTTTATCTCGGTACACTGAAGCTTTCTTT.

This sequence joins TRBV6-5 and TRBJ2-2, with TRBD1 as a possible D gene (6 bases). The V end was cut by 4 bases, the J end by 0 bases, with 12 bases between. In germline, CDR1 is MNHEY, CDR2 SVGAGI. The length of the CDR3 is 16 residues. The CDR3 protein is CASSFRTVSNTGELFF. In DNA form, the CDR3 reads TGTGCCAGCAGTTTCCGGACAGTATCGAACACCGGGGAGCTGTTTTTT.

This clone was detected only once. V and J are TRBV5-1 and TRBJ2-3; no clear D gene. The CDR3 loop spans 14 amino acids. V lost 1 base and J lost 0, with 6 bases in between. Germline loops: CDR1 SGHRS, CDR2 YFSETQ. The CDR3 DNA reads TGCGCCAGCAGCTTGTCACTAAGCACAGATACGCAGTATTTT. Protein product: CASSLSLSTDTQYF.

This clone was seen only a few times. The rearrangement links TRBV19 to TRBJ1-6; 9 bases agree with TRBD1. Germline V CDR1 and CDR2: LNHDA, SQIVND (reference sequence). V trimming: 7 bases; J trimming: 10 bases; junction bases outside the gene matches: 5. This CDR3 comprises 13 residues. The CDR3 reads CASKETGGSPLHF. CDR3 coding DNA: TGTGCCAGTAAAGAGACAGGGGGATCACCCCTCCACTTT.

This clone was observed a handful of times. J is TRBJ1-5 and V is TRBV19; TRBD1 matches 12 bases. The CDR3 has 16 residues. Losses at the gene ends were 5 bases for V and 6 bases for J; bases not matched to a gene: 8. Germline values: CDR1 LNHDA, CDR2 SQIVND (reference sequence). Here the CDR3 DNA reads TGTGCCAGTAGTGCACCGGGACAGGGGGCTGGTCAGCCCCAGCATTTT. The encoded protein is CASSAPGQGAGQPQHF. Using reference TRBV19 and TRBJ1-5 for the parts outside the CDR3, the full variable domain is DGGITQSPKYLFRKEGQNVTLSCEQNLNHDAMYWYRQDPGQGLRLIYYSQIVNDFQKGDIAEGYSVSREKKESFPLTVTSAQKNPTAFYLCASSAPGQGAGQPQHFGDGTRLSIL.

The CDR3 DNA is TGCAGTGCTAGAGGGCGGGATGAGCAGTTCTTC. Translated: CSARGRDEQFF. The chain joins TRBV20-1 to TRBJ2-1, with D perhaps TRBD2 (5 bases). Germline V lookup: CDR1 DFQATT, CDR2 SNEGSKA (reference sequence). There are 11 residues in the CDR3. Trimming cost V 1 base and J 8 bases, with 6 bases left between them.

Concerning this clone: Possible read error: a much larger clone is one base away. The chain carries TRBV5-1 and TRBJ1-5; D is possibly TRBD1 (5 bases). CDR3 length: 14 residues. The V and J ends lost 3 bases and 1 base respectively, with 8 bases between them. Germline CDR1 is SGHRS and CDR2 is YFSETQ. CDR3 bases: TGCGCCAGCAGCTCAAGGGGAAGCAATCAGCCCCAGCATTTT. Translating gives CASSSRGSNQPQHF.

The gene calls are TRBV28 and TRBJ1-5; TRBD1 matches 7 bases. Losses at the gene ends were 7 bases for V and 2 bases for J; bases not matched to a gene: 11. The CDR3 has 16 amino acids. In germline, CDR1 is MDHEN, CDR2 SYDVKM. CDR3 bases: TGTGCCAGCACCCCCCGGGGAGGGGGCGGCAATCAGCCCCAGCATTTT. It yields the protein CASTPRGGGGNQPQHF.

This clone was recorded only once. The chain employs TRBV7-9 and TRBJ2-3; D gene unclear. Germline loops: CDR1 SEHNR, CDR2 FQNEAQ (reference sequence). V was pared by 5 bases and J by 0 bases, with 6 bases between. The CDR3 totals 13 residues. CDR3 nucleotide sequence: TGTGCCAGCAGCCCCCCCAGCACAGATACGCAGTATTTT. Its translation is CASSPPSTDTQYF.

The chain has TRBV2 and TRBJ1-2; D ambiguous. The germline V gene has CDR1 SNHLY and CDR2 FYNNEI. This CDR3 is 12 amino acids long. The V gene lost 11 bases and the J gene lost 7 bases, with 17 bases spanning the gap. The CDR3 DNA reads as TGTGCCGGCTCACAATGGGGTTTTGGCTACACCTTC. Amino acids: CAGSQWGFGYTF.

This clone was seen only once. The V and J genes are TRBV6-6 and TRBJ2-7, with D possibly TRBD2 on 5 matching bases. Germline loops: CDR1 MNHNY, CDR2 SVGAGI (reference sequence). Trimming took off 5 bases at V and 2 bases at J, with 10 bases between the two ends. The CDR3 runs to 13 residues. The CDR3 sequence: CASSEGNTYEQYF. Written as DNA, the CDR3 is TGTGCCAGCAGTGAGGGTAACACCTACGAGCAGTACTTC.

The chain links TRBV6-5 to TRBJ2-5, with 8 bases that match TRBD1. The CDR3 extends over 16 amino acids. The junction had 9 bases not matched to a gene; V was cut back by 2 bases and J by 4 bases. Germline CDR1 reads MNHEY; CDR2 reads SVGAGI. CDR3 DNA sequence: TGTGCCAGCAGTTACATTACGCAGGGGGCAGGAGAGACCCAGTACTTC. The encoded protein is CASSYITQGAGETQYF.